This T cell receptor beta chain was observed in a study of shared clonotypes between healthy human individuals. Study context: Three plates were used per donor for CD4 naive, three for CD4 memory, two for CD8 naive and one for CD8 memory. Findings and limits, study-wide: The researchers took only blood, and tissue repertoires probably look different.

Of note for this clone: Its antigen remains unknown.

Generated by immunoSEQ multiplex PCR, the TCRdb table keeps only in-frame clones and is missing some. This table has some 1.4 million clones, roughly 96% appearing once. The CDR3 covers 14 residues. V lost 2 bases, J lost 7 bases, and 14 bases lay in between. Germline CDR1 SGHVS, CDR2 FNYEAQ. The chain combines TRBV7-6 with TRBJ1-1; D remains ambiguous. The clonotype comes from a man aged 30 to 39 in good health. Sequencing input: naive CD4+ T cells sorted from blood. Indicated subset: CD45RA+ positively selected. In nucleotides, the CDR3 is TGTGCCAGCAGCTTATTGGAGGCCCGGAATGAAGCTTTCTTT. Translating gives CASSLLEARNEAFF.